This T cell receptor (beta chain) was sequenced for a study of CD8 T cells in ankylosing spondylitis. CDR1 WSHSY and CDR2 SAAADI come from the germline V gene. Trimming took off 3 bases at V and 5 bases at J, with 19 bases between the two ends. This CDR3 has 16 amino acids. A single record per CDR3 protein comes from TCRdb applying MiXCR to the 5' RACE reads. This sample has fewer than 250,000 distinct CDR3 sequences; about 10% occur once, and the top ten carry 2.6%. This sequence originates from a male donor with ankylosing spondylitis or in good health (not recorded which). The chain has TRBV10-2 and TRBJ1-2; TRBD1 is a possible D gene (6 bases). The sequenced sample consisted of blood, either unsorted or a sorted T cell fraction (not recorded which). CDR3 in amino acids: CASSDSEGGQPYGYTF. The CDR3 bases are TGCGCCAGCAGTGATAGTGAGGGAGGACAGCCTTATGGCTACACCTTC.